What follows describes a single T cell receptor (beta chain). This clone was detected once. Which antigen it targets is not known. Base-call qualities are not available, and no considerably larger clone is one nucleotide away. This sample is part of a study of blood T cell repertoires in COVID-19 (dated by TCRdb to the early 2020s). Study-wide context: Collaborator samples came from the United States, Italy and Spain and covered acute and convalescent phases of COVID-19. The material from the prospective study consisted of cDNA or gDNA derived from T cells, B-cell-depleted T cells, or PBMCs. Deeply sampled blood TCRbeta repertoires from subjects exposed to, actively infected with, or recovered from COVID-19 were included in the dataset. The repertoires were made available in a free public database intended to serve as a resource for research on the immune response to SARS-CoV-2. The samples were drawn from two sources: the first 160 participants of the ongoing ImmuneRACE study, and fewer than 1,500 subjects contributed by 6 global collaborators. Nearly every sample came with metadata listing a de-identified subject ID, COVID-19 status, age in years and sex. Where available, HLA class I and class II types were obtained from metadata supplied by the sample provider rather than from assay-based typing.

Another Seattle source contributed samples from volunteer blood donors who had recovered from COVID-19. Collaborating institutions collected whole blood in K2EDTA tubes following their own protocols. For TCRbeta analysis, collaborators shipped samples in one of three forms: frozen whole blood, isolated PBMCs, or DNA extracted from either of those sample types. TCRbeta CDR3 regions were amplified from genomic DNA using the immunoSEQ Assay, a bias-controlled multiplex PCR. On the study's bioinformatics: The number of nucleated cells in each sample was estimated by amplification of reference gene primers within the assay. To quantify the absolute abundance of each unique TCRbeta CDR3 rearrangement, sequence reads were collapsed and filtered. For each sample, productive Simpson clonality was calculated by taking the square root of Simpson's diversity index across productive rearrangements. TCRdb holds this immuneACCESS table with in-frame rearrangements only. Some clones are missing; in checked studies, unresolved V genes explain under half, and the rest has no known cause. Clone size and V and J calls were adopted from that table, with D and trimming inferred from the DNA. The sample profile shows roughly 250,000 clones; 88% of them were found once. Just under 1% of the sample lies in the top ten.

Broader findings and caveats from the paper: How much clinical and demographic metadata was included differed by source and by participant, and the metadata was provided uncurated.

Input material: peripheral blood. The sequence came from a woman in her forties who had recovered from COVID-19.

The CDR3 region: CASSGVAGVTGANVLTF. The DNA is TGTGCCAGCAGTGGTGTAGCGGGAGTGACTGGGGCCAACGTCCTGACTTTC. The chain joins TRBV6-1 to TRBJ2-6; the central 9 bases match TRBD2. The V end gives up 4 bases and the J end 2 bases, leaving 6 bases in the junction not matched to a gene. The CDR3 runs 17 residues from the cysteine to the phenylalanine. CDR3 DNA only is kept here, 51 bases in frame from base 1. CDR1 and CDR2, looked up from the germline V gene, are MNHNS and SASEGT.